The 19 T cell receptor beta chains below were found in one sample sequenced in a study of cytomegalovirus exposure and HLA in healthy donors. Primers for the PCR totalled 60 Vbeta and 13 Jbeta. Sequencing was performed with immunoSEQ multiplex PCR; in TCRdb, only in-frame clones are kept and a portion is missing. Of some 40,000 clones listed, roughly three quarters are singletons. Material for sequencing was PBMCs. The receptors originated from a man aged 40-49 years in good health and CMV-seronegative.

V usage is TRBV4-1 and J usage is TRBJ2-3, with a weak D call TRBD1 (5 bases). CDR1 and CDR2 from the germline V gene are MGHRA and YSYEKL. This CDR3 comprises 16 residues. V gave up 0 bases and J gave up 4 bases, with 14 bases separating them. Written as DNA, the CDR3 is TGCGCCAGCAGCCAAGAGGGGCAGGGTGGAGCAGATACGCAGTATTTT. Encoded protein: CASSQEGQGGADTQYF.

The CDR3 loop reads CASSRQGEANEKLFF. The CDR3 DNA sequence: TGTGCCAGCAGCCGACAGGGGGAGGCTAATGAAAAACTGTTTTTT. The chain joins TRBV7-8 to TRBJ1-4, with 9 bases aligning to TRBD1. CDR3 length: 15 residues. Trimming at V came to 5 bases and at J to 3 bases, leaving 4 bases not matched to a gene. CDR1 is SGHVS, CDR2 FQNEAQ, per germline.

This clone was seen more than once but under ten times. The chain has TRBV5-1 and TRBJ2-4, with a possible D match to TRBD2 (5 bases). The germline V gene has CDR1 SGHRS and CDR2 YFSETQ. V lost 1 base, J lost 0 bases, and 17 bases lay in between. This CDR3 contains 18 residues. In DNA form, the CDR3 reads TGCGCCAGCAGCTTGAGAGGGTTCGCATTGCTAGCCAAAAACATTCAGTACTTC. It encodes CASSLRGFALLAKNIQYF.

The CDR3 DNA reads as TGTGCCAGCAGTTTAGAACAGAACTATGGCTACACCTTC. Translation gives CASSLEQNYGYTF. The J gene is TRBJ1-2, the V gene TRBV28; no reliable D call. V dropped 2 bases and J dropped 2 bases, with 6 bases sitting between them. Germline assignment: CDR1 MDHEN and CDR2 SYDVKM. This CDR3 is 13 amino acids long.

This clone has more than one count but fewer than ten. Here the CDR3 DNA reads TGCGCCAGCAGCACCAGGGAAGGTGGCCAGTTCTTC. It encodes CASSTREGGQFF. The chain joins TRBV5-1 to TRBJ2-1; a weak D match, TRBD1 (5 bases). This CDR3 contains 12 residues. V was pared by 4 bases and J by 13 bases, with 15 bases between. The V gene's germline CDR1 is SGHRS and CDR2 YFSETQ.

V and J are TRBV18 and TRBJ1-5; D possibly corresponds to TRBD1 (6 bases). Germline V lookup: CDR1 KGHSH, CDR2 LQKENI. V was trimmed by 5 bases and J by 3 bases, leaving 11 bases between them. The CDR3 spans 14 residues. The CDR3 loop reads CASSERGSNQPQHF. CDR3 in DNA: TGTGCCAGCTCAGAGAGGGGGTCCAATCAGCCCCAGCATTTT.

The chain links TRBV4-1 to TRBJ2-1; 9 nucleotides match TRBD2. The V segment lost 1 base and the J segment 5 bases; nucleotides outside the gene matches: 12. Germline lookup yields CDR1 MGHRA and CDR2 YSYEKL. CDR3 length: 18 residues. This chain's CDR3 is CASSQVPSGTISNNEQFF. The CDR3, as DNA: TGCGCCAGCAGCCAAGTTCCTAGCGGGACTATAAGCAACAATGAGCAGTTCTTC.

V usage is TRBV7-6 and J usage is TRBJ2-3, with TRBD2 matching 9 bases. The CDR3 totals 20 residues. Germline-derived CDR1 and CDR2 are SGHVS and FNYEAQ. J gave up 0 bases and V 0 bases, and 13 bases lay outside the gene matches. CDR3 nucleotide sequence: TGTGCCAGCAGCTTAGCGCGGGGGGGGACTAGTACCCCTAGCACAGATACGCAGTATTTT. This gives the protein CASSLARGGTSTPSTDTQYF.

The chain joins TRBV27 to TRBJ2-1; 7 bases are a match to TRBD2. This CDR3 has 13 amino acids. CDR1 MNHEY and CDR2 SMNVEV come from the germline V gene (reference sequence). Losses at the gene ends were 2 bases for V and 8 bases for J; bases not matched to a gene: 3. Here the CDR3 reads CASSLPGGDEQFF. For the CDR3, the DNA is TGTGCCAGCAGTTTACCGGGAGGCGATGAGCAGTTCTTC.

J is TRBJ2-2 and V is TRBV7-8; TRBD1 is a possible D gene (5 bases). The CDR3 extends over 16 amino acids. Germline V gene lookup returns CDR1 SGHVS and CDR2 FQNEAQ. Trimming stripped 5 bases from V and 5 bases from J, with 18 bases between. CDR3 loop: CASSPHPGRGTGELFF. The CDR3 DNA reads TGTGCCAGCAGCCCACATCCGGGTAGGGGAACCGGGGAGCTGTTTTTT.

The chain couples TRBV6-6 to TRBJ2-3; 9 bases map to TRBD2. Germline lookup yields CDR1 MNHNY and CDR2 SVGAGI (reference sequence). The J segment lost 3 bases and the V segment lost 6 bases, leaving 7 bases of the junction unmatched. The CDR3 loop spans 15 amino acids. The CDR3 reads CASRGLALTTDTQYF. Written as DNA, the CDR3 is TGTGCCAGCAGGGGACTAGCCTTAACGACAGATACGCAGTATTTT.

The rearrangement links TRBV7-2 to TRBJ2-4, with TRBD2 as a possible D gene (7 bases). Germline values: CDR1 SGHTA, CDR2 FQGNSA. V gave up 1 base and J gave up 6 bases, with 25 bases separating them. This CDR3 is 19 amino acids long. As DNA, the CDR3 is TGTGCCAGCAGCTTAGATCAGGGCGGGGGCACTGCCGAGGGAAACATTCAGTACTTC. This sequence encodes CASSLDQGGGTAEGNIQYF.

A few counts support this clone. The chain joins TRBV2 to TRBJ1-1; D not certain. V was shortened by 10 bases and J by 1 base, with 13 bases between the two germline ends. Germline loops: CDR1 SNHLY, CDR2 FYNNEI. This CDR3 is 13 amino acids long. Here the CDR3 reads CATHGFRNTEAFF. The CDR3 coding sequence is TGTGCCACCCATGGCTTCCGGAACACTGAAGCTTTCTTT.

This chain connects TRBV2 to TRBJ2-1; 10 bases are a match to TRBD2. Germline CDR1 and CDR2: SNHLY and FYNNEI. V shed 3 bases, J shed 7 bases, and the junction held 9 bases outside the gene matches. The CDR3 is 16 amino acids. The CDR3: CASSEKWLAGENEQFF. In DNA, the CDR3 is TGTGCCAGCAGTGAGAAGTGGCTAGCGGGGGAAAATGAGCAGTTCTTC.

V and J are TRBV4-1 and TRBJ2-6; D gene unclear. The CDR3 is made up of 15 amino acids. Germline CDR1 MGHRA, CDR2 YSYEKL. Trimming took 4 bases from V and 1 from J, leaving 8 bases between them. In DNA, the CDR3 is TGCGCCAGCAGCCCCCTATGGTCTGGGGCCAACGTCCTGACTTTC. Residues: CASSPLWSGANVLTF.

The J gene is TRBJ1-1, the V gene TRBV30; no reliable D call. Germline values: CDR1 GTSNPN, CDR2 SVGIG (reference sequence). V was shortened by 2 bases and J by 8 bases, with 12 bases between the two germline ends. This CDR3 has 12 amino acids. CDR3 sequence: CAWSRGPTEAFF. The DNA of the CDR3 is TGTGCCTGGAGTAGAGGGCCGACGGAAGCTTTCTTT.

The chain is built from TRBV6-1 and TRBJ2-2; 10 nucleotides line up with TRBD1. Germline trimming cut 6 bases from V and 14 bases from J; bases unmatched to any gene: 9. CDR1 and CDR2 from the germline V gene are MNHNS and SASEGT. The CDR3 spans 13 residues. CDR3 in amino acids: CASSVSTGGALFF. CDR3 DNA: TGTGCCAGCAGCGTCTCGACAGGGGGCGCCCTGTTTTTT.

J is TRBJ2-5 and V is TRBV7-8; 7 nucleotides line up with TRBD2. Trimming cost V 7 bases and J 9 bases; bases outside gene matches: 11. The germline V gene encodes CDR1 SGHVS and CDR2 FQNEAQ. CDR3 length: 13 amino acids. Here the CDR3 reads CASTLVGEGPQYF. CDR3 in DNA: TGTGCCAGCACGCTGGTGGGGGAGGGACCCCAGTACTTC.

The rearrangement links TRBV4-1 to TRBJ2-3; D gene ambiguous. Germline V CDR1 and CDR2: MGHRA, YSYEKL. The CDR3 consists of 15 residues. V dropped 7 bases and J dropped 2 bases, with 16 bases sitting between them. The CDR3 bases are TGCGCCAGCACCCCGTCGCAGGTCTTCACAGATACGCAGTATTTT. It is translated as CASTPSQVFTDTQYF.